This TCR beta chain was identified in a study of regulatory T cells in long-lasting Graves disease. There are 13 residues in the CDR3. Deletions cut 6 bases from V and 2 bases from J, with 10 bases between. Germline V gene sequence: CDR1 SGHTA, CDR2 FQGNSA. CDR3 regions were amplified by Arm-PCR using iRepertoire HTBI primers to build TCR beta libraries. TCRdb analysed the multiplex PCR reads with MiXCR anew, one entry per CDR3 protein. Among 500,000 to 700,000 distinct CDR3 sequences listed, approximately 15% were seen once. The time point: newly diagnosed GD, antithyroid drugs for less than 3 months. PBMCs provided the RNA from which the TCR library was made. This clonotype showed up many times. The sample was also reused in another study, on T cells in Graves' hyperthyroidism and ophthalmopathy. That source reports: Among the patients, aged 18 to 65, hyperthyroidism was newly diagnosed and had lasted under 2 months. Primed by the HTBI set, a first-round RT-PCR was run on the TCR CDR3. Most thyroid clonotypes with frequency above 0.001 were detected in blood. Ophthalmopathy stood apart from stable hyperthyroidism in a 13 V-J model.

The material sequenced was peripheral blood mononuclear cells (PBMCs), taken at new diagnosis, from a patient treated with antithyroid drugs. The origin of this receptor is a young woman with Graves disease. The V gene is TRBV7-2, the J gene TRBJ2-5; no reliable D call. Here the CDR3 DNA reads TGTGCCAGCAGACCTGGAGTACAAGAGACCCAGTACTTC. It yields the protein CASRPGVQETQYF.